The 26 T cell receptor beta chains listed next were all sequenced from one sample in a study of blood T cell repertoires in COVID-19 (dated by TCRdb to about 2020). Libraries were constructed by the immunoSEQ multiplex PCR assay. TCRdb retrieved this table from immuneACCESS and kept in-frame rearrangements only. Not all clones are present; in checked studies, unresolved V genes account for under half, and no reason is known for the remainder. For this sample there are approximately 250,000 clones; approximately 91% appear just once. 1% of the sample rests with the top ten. Sequencing used PBMCs or T cells enriched from blood (not recorded which). The receptors here all came from a woman in her 30s who had recovered from COVID-19.

V gene TRBV29-1 combines with J gene TRBJ2-7, with 13 bases fitting TRBD2. Germline loops: CDR1 SQVTM, CDR2 ANQGSEA. Trimming at V came to 3 bases and at J to 5 bases, leaving 4 bases not matched to a gene. This CDR3 contains 14 residues. CDR3 sequence (DNA): TGCAGCGTTGAGGGACTAGCGGGAATTCACGAGCAGTACTTC. It yields the protein CSVEGLAGIHEQYF.

V gene TRBV27 combines with J gene TRBJ2-7; 9 bases match TRBD1. Germline loops: CDR1 MNHEY, CDR2 SMNVEV (reference sequence). The CDR3 covers 16 residues. Trimming took 2 bases from V and 7 from J; bases not matched to a gene: 12. CDR3 protein: CASSLGGGTGTGEQYF. Written as DNA, the CDR3 is TGTGCCAGCAGTTTAGGTGGGGGGACAGGGACGGGAGAGCAGTACTTC.

V and J are TRBV28 and TRBJ1-5; 7 bases agree with TRBD1. CDR3 length: 16 residues. Germline V lookup: CDR1 MDHEN, CDR2 SYDVKM. After removal of 2 bases from V and 2 bases from J, the junction contained 6 bases not matched to a gene. The CDR3 here is CASSLPTGMGNQPQHF. CDR3 bases: TGTGCCAGCAGTTTACCGACAGGGATGGGCAATCAGCCCCAGCATTTT.

The chain carries TRBV6-6 and TRBJ1-2, with 9 bases identical to TRBD1. The CDR3 covers 17 residues. Germline trimming cut 5 bases from V and 4 bases from J; bases unmatched to any gene: 14. Germline values: CDR1 MNHNY, CDR2 SVGAGI (reference sequence). The CDR3 here is CASSQTGTGRWGYGYTF. CDR3 DNA sequence: TGTGCCAGCAGTCAAACCGGGACAGGGAGATGGGGCTATGGCTACACCTTC.

The chain is built from TRBV12-2 and TRBJ2-7; TRBD2 is the table's D call, not checked against the DNA. TRBV12-2 has pseudogene status. This CDR3 contains 15 residues. CDR3 coding DNA: TGTGCAAGTCGCTTCGGACTAGCGGGAGCCTACGAGCAGTACTTC. Its protein product is CASRFGLAGAYEQYF.

The genes are TRBV3-1 (or the pseudogene TRBV3-2) and TRBJ1-2, with TRBD1 as a possible D gene (5 bases). The CDR3 covers 13 residues. Trimming removed 0 bases from V and 8 bases from J, with 10 bases in between. Germline CDR1 reads LGHDT; CDR2 reads YNNKEL (reference sequence). The CDR3 coding sequence is TGTGCCAGCAGCCAAGATGCGGGGCTGGGCTACACCTTC. The encoded protein is CASSQDAGLGYTF.

The CDR3 here is CASSFTGVYNSPLHF. Here the CDR3 DNA reads TGTGCCAGCAGCTTCACAGGGGTGTATAATTCACCCCTCCACTTT. The chain recombines TRBV11-3 with TRBJ1-6, with 7 bases lining up with TRBD1. Germline V CDR1 and CDR2: SGHNT, YENEEA. V lost 3 bases, J lost 4 bases, and 3 bases stayed unmatched. The CDR3 runs 15 residues.

This chain joins TRBV28 and TRBJ2-4, with TRBD1 matching 8 bases. Germline V CDR1 and CDR2: MDHEN, SYDVKM. V lost 3 bases to trimming and J lost 0 bases; unmatched junction nucleotides: 19. The CDR3 loop spans 21 amino acids. The CDR3 nucleotides read TGTGCCAGCAGTTTCCAGTATGGGACAGGCCCAGTTTCCTTAGCCAAAAACATTCAGTACTTC. It codes for CASSFQYGTGPVSLAKNIQYF.

This clone came up once. V is TRBV18 and J is TRBJ1-5; D gene uncertain. Germline CDR1 KGHSH, CDR2 LQKENI. The CDR3 spans 16 residues. V was trimmed by 3 bases and J by 3 bases, leaving 15 bases between them. For the CDR3, the DNA is TGTGCCAGCTCACCGATCTGGTCAGAACCCAATCAGCCCCAGCATTTT. Protein: CASSPIWSEPNQPQHF.

A single count supports this clone. The genes are TRBV6-5 and TRBJ1-3; D not certain. The CDR3 covers 14 residues. In germline, CDR1 is MNHEY, CDR2 SVGAGI. V shed 0 bases and J shed 4 bases, with 7 bases lying between them. The CDR3 sequence is CASSYSGQGNTIYF. In nucleotides, the CDR3 is TGTGCCAGCAGTTACTCTGGCCAGGGAAACACCATATATTTT.

The rearrangement links TRBV12-3 or TRBV12-4 to TRBJ2-5, with D perhaps matching TRBD1 (6 bases). The CDR3 has 13 amino acids. V lost 5 bases to trimming and J lost 5 bases, with 12 bases between them. The CDR3 loop is CASSPQGWETQYF. The DNA for the CDR3 is TGTGCCAGCAGTCCACAGGGCTGGGAGACCCAGTACTTC.

J is TRBJ1-1 and V is TRBV27, with TRBD1 matching over 7 bases. This CDR3 has 16 residues. The V segment lost 6 bases and the J segment 3 bases; nucleotides outside the gene matches: 13. Germline V lookup: CDR1 MNHEY, CDR2 SMNVEV (reference sequence). The chain's CDR3 is CASSFARGLSYTEAFF. CDR3 bases: TGTGCCAGCAGCTTCGCTAGGGGGCTATCGTACACTGAAGCTTTCTTT.

Comment on this clone: Other DNA sequences in this sample translate to the same CDR3. The rearrangement uses TRBV5-4 and TRBJ2-5; 11 nucleotides agree with TRBD2. The CDR3 runs to 16 residues. CDR1 and CDR2 (germline): SGHNT, YYREEE (reference sequence). V lost 1 base and J lost 1; bases outside the gene matches: 3. The chain's CDR3 is CASSLRLAGGQETQYF. The CDR3 DNA follows: TGTGCCAGCAGCTTGCGGCTAGCGGGGGGCCAAGAGACCCAGTACTTC.

The rearrangement uses TRBV5-1 and TRBJ2-5; TRBD1 is a possible D gene (5 bases). V was pared by 2 bases and J by 4 bases, with 18 bases between. Per the germline V gene, CDR1 is SGHRS and CDR2 is YFSETQ. The CDR3 totals 16 residues. DNA for the CDR3: TGCGCCAGCAGCTTAGTGGGATGGACACCGGGAGAGACCCAGTACTTC. Translating it yields CASSLVGWTPGETQYF.

The chain carries TRBV11-2 and TRBJ2-2, with D possibly being TRBD2 (6 bases). The length of the CDR3 is 19 residues. In germline, CDR1 is SGHAT, CDR2 FQNNGV. Trimming shortened V by 2 bases and J by 7 bases, and 26 bases separated the two germline ends. CDR3 sequence: CASSLLKGLGLAAIGELFF. In DNA form, the CDR3 reads TGTGCCAGCAGCTTATTAAAAGGCCTGGGCTTAGCGGCTATCGGGGAGCTGTTTTTT.

The chain couples TRBV9 to TRBJ2-3; 10 bases are a match to TRBD2. The trim removed 2 bases at V and 4 bases at J, leaving 1 base unmatched. Germline values: CDR1 SGDLS, CDR2 YYNGEE. The CDR3 contains 14 residues. The CDR3: CASSVSGRSDTQYF. In DNA, the CDR3 is TGTGCCAGCAGCGTTAGCGGGAGGTCAGATACGCAGTATTTT.

The V gene is TRBV5-6, the J gene TRBJ1-2; 9 positions agree with TRBD1. This CDR3 is built from 14 residues. V lost 4 bases and J lost 8; bases outside the gene matches: 9. Looked up from germline, CDR1 is SGHDT and CDR2 is YYEEEE. The CDR3 DNA reads TGTGCCAGCAGCGCGCCCGGGACAGGGTGGGGCTACACCTTC. It codes for CASSAPGTGWGYTF.

The genes are TRBV11-1 and TRBJ2-3; TRBD2 agrees at 7 bases. The V gene's germline CDR1 is SGHAT and CDR2 FQDESV (reference sequence). Unmatched junction bases numbered 7, after V lost 3 bases and J lost 1 base. The CDR3 loop spans 16 amino acids. The CDR3 region is CASSLGVSGGTDTQYF. CDR3 bases: TGTGCCAGCAGCTTGGGGGTCAGCGGGGGCACAGATACGCAGTATTTT.

The chain has TRBV30 and TRBJ1-2; tentatively, D is TRBD1 (5 bases). The CDR3 length is 13 residues. V was shortened by 0 bases and J by 10 bases, with 15 bases between the two germline ends. Germline values: CDR1 GTSNPN, CDR2 SVGIG (reference sequence). CDR3 DNA sequence: TGTGCCTGGAGTGTTTTTGGGACTGAAGTCTACACCTTC. This sequence encodes CAWSVFGTEVYTF.

The V and J genes are TRBV7-9 and TRBJ2-2; 8 bases are shared with TRBD2. The J segment lost 0 bases and the V segment lost 5 bases, leaving 11 bases of the junction unmatched. This CDR3 comprises 18 residues. Germline CDR1 is SEHNR and CDR2 is FQNEAQ (reference sequence). The CDR3 DNA is TGTGCCAGCAGCCCACCCGGACTAGCCTTTGCGAACACCGGGGAGCTGTTTTTT. Its translation: CASSPPGLAFANTGELFF.

The rearrangement joins TRBV11-1 to TRBJ1-6, with D uncertain. The CDR3 length is 14 residues. The V end was cut by 1 base, the J end by 4 bases, with 5 bases between. Germline V gives CDR1 SGHAT, CDR2 FQDESV (reference sequence). CDR3 nucleotides: TGTGCCAGCAGCTTAGGGACTTATAATTCACCCCTCCACTTT. As protein: CASSLGTYNSPLHF.

J is TRBJ2-7 and V is TRBV7-2; 10 bases are a match to TRBD1. The V gene end was trimmed by 1 base and the J gene end by 2 bases; junction bases not matched to a gene: 2. The V gene's germline CDR1 is SGHTA and CDR2 FQGNSA. This CDR3 region has 15 residues. CDR3 protein: CASSLVGQGPYEQYF. The CDR3 DNA follows: TGTGCCAGCAGCTTAGTGGGACAGGGGCCCTACGAGCAGTACTTC.

V and J are TRBV7-9 and TRBJ1-4, with D tentatively TRBD1 (5 bases). The germline V and J ends were trimmed by 0 bases and 8 bases, with 16 bases remaining between them. The CDR3 runs to 16 residues. The germline CDR1 and CDR2 sequences are SEHNR and FQNEAQ (reference sequence). The CDR3 loop reads CASSLALIGVREKLFF. The CDR3 DNA follows: TGTGCCAGCAGCTTAGCGTTAATAGGGGTCAGGGAAAAACTGTTTTTT.

This chain uses TRBV27 with TRBJ2-7, with D maybe TRBD2 (6 bases). Germline lookup yields CDR1 MNHEY and CDR2 SMNVEV (reference sequence). V was clipped by 3 bases and J by 6 bases, with 18 bases between them. The CDR3 runs to 15 residues. The chain's CDR3 is CASSLRLGGWVEQYF. DNA of the CDR3: TGTGCCAGCAGTTTGCGATTGGGAGGTTGGGTCGAGCAGTACTTC.

DNA of the CDR3: TGTGCCAGCAGTTTCCTGGACAGGGTATACACTGAAGCTTTCTTT. This translates into CASSFLDRVYTEAFF. This rearrangement joins TRBV28 to TRBJ1-1; 8 bases map to TRBD1. Germline CDR1 reads MDHEN; CDR2 reads SYDVKM. The CDR3 loop spans 15 amino acids. J lost 3 bases, V lost 3 bases, and 6 bases had no gene match.

The chain joins TRBV7-3 to TRBJ1-6, with D possibly matching TRBD1 (6 bases). The CDR3 spans 14 residues. V lost 2 bases and J 11 bases, leaving 13 bases between the germline ends. The germline V gene encodes CDR1 SGHTA and CDR2 FQGTGA. CDR3 amino acids: CASSLSAGVPPLHF. The CDR3, as DNA: TGTGCCAGCAGCTTATCGGCAGGGGTTCCACCCCTCCACTTT. The variable domain in full, completed from reference TRBV7-3 and TRBJ1-6, reads GAGVSQTPSNKVTEKGKYVELRCDPISGHTALYWYRQSLGQGPEFLIYFQGTGAADDSGLPNDRFFAVRPEGSVSTLKIQRTERGDSAVYLCASSLSAGVPPLHFGNGTRLTVT.